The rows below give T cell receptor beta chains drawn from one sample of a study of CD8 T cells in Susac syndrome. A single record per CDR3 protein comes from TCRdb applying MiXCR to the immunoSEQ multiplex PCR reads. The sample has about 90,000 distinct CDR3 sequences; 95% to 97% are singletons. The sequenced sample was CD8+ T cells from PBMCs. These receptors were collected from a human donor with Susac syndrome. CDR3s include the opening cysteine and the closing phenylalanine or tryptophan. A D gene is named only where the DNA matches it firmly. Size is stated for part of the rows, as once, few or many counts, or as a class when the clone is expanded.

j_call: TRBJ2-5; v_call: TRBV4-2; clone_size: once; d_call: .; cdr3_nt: TGTGCCAGCAGCCTAGGGGACGGGGGCTCCCTTTCAGAGACCCAGTACTTC; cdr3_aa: CASSLGDGGSLSETQYF
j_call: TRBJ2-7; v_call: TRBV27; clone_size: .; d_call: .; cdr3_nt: TGTGCCAGCAGTTTCTTGGAGGGCTACGAGCAGTACTTC; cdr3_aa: CASSFLEGYEQYF
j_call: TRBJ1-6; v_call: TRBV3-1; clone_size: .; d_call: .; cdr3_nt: TGTGCCAGCAGCCCCCTGGCAGGGGAGAATTCACCCCTCCACTTT; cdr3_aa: CASSPLAGENSPLHF
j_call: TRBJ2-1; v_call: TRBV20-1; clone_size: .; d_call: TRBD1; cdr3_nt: TGCAGTGCTAGAGATCCCCGTGGACAGGATTATAATGAGCAGTTCTTC; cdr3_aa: CSARDPRGQDYNEQFF
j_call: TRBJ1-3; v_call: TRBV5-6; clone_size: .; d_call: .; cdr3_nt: TGTGCCAGCAGCTTTGGCAGATCTGGAAACACCATATATTTT; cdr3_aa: CASSFGRSGNTIYF
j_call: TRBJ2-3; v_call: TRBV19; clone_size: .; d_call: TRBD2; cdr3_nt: TGTGCCAGTAGGAGGAGCGGGGTAGGCACAGATACGCAGTATTTT; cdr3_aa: CASRRSGVGTDTQYF
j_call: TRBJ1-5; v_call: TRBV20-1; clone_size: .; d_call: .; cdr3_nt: TGCAGTGCTAGGAAGGGGGTCCAGCCCCAGCATTTT; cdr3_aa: CSARKGVQPQHF
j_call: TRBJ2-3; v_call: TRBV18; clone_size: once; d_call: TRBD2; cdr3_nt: TGTGCCAGCTCACCACCGGGGGGGTTCACAGATACGCAGTATTTT; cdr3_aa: CASSPPGGFTDTQYF
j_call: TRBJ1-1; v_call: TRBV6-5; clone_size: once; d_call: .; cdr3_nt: TGTGCCAGCAGCCAACCGGGCGCGAACACTGAAGCTTTCTTT; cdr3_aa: CASSQPGANTEAFF
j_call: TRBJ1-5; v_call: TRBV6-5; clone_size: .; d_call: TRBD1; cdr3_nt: TGTGCCAGCAGTTCCTATACAGGGGGCTACGAAGGCAATCAGCCCCAGCATTTT; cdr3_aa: CASSSYTGGYEGNQPQHF
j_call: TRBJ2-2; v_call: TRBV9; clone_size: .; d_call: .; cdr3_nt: TGTGCCAGCAGCGTAGTCACAGACGGCGGGGAGCTGTTTTTT; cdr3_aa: CASSVVTDGGELFF
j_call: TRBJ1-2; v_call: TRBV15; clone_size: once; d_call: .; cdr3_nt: TGTGCCACCAGCACATGGGACTCGGCCCGTCTCGGTGGCTACACCTTC; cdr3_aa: CATSTWDSARLGGYTF
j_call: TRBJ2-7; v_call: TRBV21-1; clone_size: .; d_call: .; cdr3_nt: TGTGCCAGCAGCAAGTGGTATCCTTTGTACGAGCAGTACTTC; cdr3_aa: CASSKWYPLYEQYF
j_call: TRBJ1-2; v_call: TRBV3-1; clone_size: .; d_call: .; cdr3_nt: TGTGCCAGCAGCCAAGACGAGACACTTTATGGCTACACCTTC; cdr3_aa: CASSQDETLYGYTF
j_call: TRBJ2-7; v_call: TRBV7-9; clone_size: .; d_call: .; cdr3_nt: TGTGCCAGCAGCCCGACGGTCGGGGCGAGGCACGAGCAGTACTTC; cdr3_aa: CASSPTVGARHEQYF
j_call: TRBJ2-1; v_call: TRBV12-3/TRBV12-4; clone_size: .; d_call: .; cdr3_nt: TGTGCCAGCAGTTTATCGGGCCCCCTAGGCTACAATGAGCAGTTCTTC; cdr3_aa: CASSLSGPLGYNEQFF
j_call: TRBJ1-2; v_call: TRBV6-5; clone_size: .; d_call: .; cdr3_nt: TGTGCCAGTTCCTCACAGGGCAGCTATGGCTACACCTTC; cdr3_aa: CASSSQGSYGYTF
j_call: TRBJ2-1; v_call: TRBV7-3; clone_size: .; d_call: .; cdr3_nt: TGTGCCAGCAGCTTCGACGTAACCTCCTACAATGAGCAGTTCTTC; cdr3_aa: CASSFDVTSYNEQFF
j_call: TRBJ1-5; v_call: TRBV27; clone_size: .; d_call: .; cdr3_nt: TGTGCCAGCAGTTTACGGATGGGAACCGAAAGCAATCAGCCCCAGCATTTT; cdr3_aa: CASSLRMGTESNQPQHF
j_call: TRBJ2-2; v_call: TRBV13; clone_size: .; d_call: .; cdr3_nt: TGTGCCAGCAGCTTAGGCCTTGGGCAGGGAGTCGGGGAGCTGTTTTTT; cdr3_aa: CASSLGLGQGVGELFF
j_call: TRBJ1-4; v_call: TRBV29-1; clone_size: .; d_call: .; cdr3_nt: TGCAGCGCCTTGGCAGGGGAAGGTGAAAAACTGTTTTTT; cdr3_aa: CSALAGEGEKLFF
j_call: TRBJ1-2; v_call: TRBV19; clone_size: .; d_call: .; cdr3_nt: TGTGCCAGTAGAAGGGACTCCAGTAGCTATGGCTACACCTTC; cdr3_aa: CASRRDSSSYGYTF
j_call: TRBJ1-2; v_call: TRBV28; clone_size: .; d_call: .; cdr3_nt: TGTGCCAGCAGGACCTCGACAGCGACGATCGGCTACACCTTC; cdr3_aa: CASRTSTATIGYTF
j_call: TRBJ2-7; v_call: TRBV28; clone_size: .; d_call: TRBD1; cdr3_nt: TGTGCCAGCAGCCCGGGACAGGGTCCCAACGAGCAGTACTTC; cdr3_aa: CASSPGQGPNEQYF
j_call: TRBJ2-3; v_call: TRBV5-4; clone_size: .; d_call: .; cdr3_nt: TGTGCCAGCAGCACCAGCACAGATACGCAGTATTTT; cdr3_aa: CASSTSTDTQYF
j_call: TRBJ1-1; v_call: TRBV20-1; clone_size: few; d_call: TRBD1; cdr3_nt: TGCAGTGCTCAGGGACAGGACACTGAAGCTTTCTTT; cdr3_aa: CSAQGQDTEAFF
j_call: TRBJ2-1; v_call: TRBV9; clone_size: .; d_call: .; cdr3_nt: TGTGCCAGCAGCGACGGGACTGACAATGAGCAGTTCTTC; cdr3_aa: CASSDGTDNEQFF
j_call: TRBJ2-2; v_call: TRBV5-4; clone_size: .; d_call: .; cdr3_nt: TGTGCCAGCAGCTTCCCGGGACAGAACACCGGGGAGCTGTTTTTT; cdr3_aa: CASSFPGQNTGELFF